This T cell receptor (beta chain) came from a study of shared clonotypes between healthy human individuals. The study's findings and limits: Of the naive CD4 clonotypes, roughly 5% were shared across several donors. As a rule, naive subsets had a larger estimated richness than memory subsets.

Trimming took 0 bases from V and 7 from J, leaving 8 bases between them. This CDR3 region has 13 residues. Germline assignment: CDR1 SGDLS and CDR2 YYNGEE. Comment on this clone: Antigen: not known. Other nucleotide sequences in the sample specify the same CDR3.

It was at deep level that the assay was run. Libraries were prepared by immunoSEQ multiplex PCR; TCRdb keeps only in-frame clonotypes and omits some of them. The sample yields about 2.3 million clones, over 90% seen once. Naive CD45RA+ and memory CD45RA-negative subsets were split from CD4+ cells. Specimen: naive CD4+ T cells from PBMCs. As for subset: CD45RA+ positively selected. The clonotype was recovered from a man aged 18 to 29 in good health. Some clones in this sample may be carry-over from other donors' samples. This chain connects TRBV9 to TRBJ2-1, with D unresolved. CDR3 in DNA: TGTGCCAGCAGCGTAGCAAGTAGGAATGAGCAGTTCTTC. It yields the protein CASSVASRNEQFF.